This record concerns one TCR beta chain sequence. Clones were sequenced by immunoSEQ multiplex PCR, and TCRdb holds only the in-frame ones, with some missing. The table lists 200,000 to 250,000 clones, approximately 83% of them singletons. This sample was included in a study of blood T cell repertoires in COVID-19. The V gene's germline CDR1 is SGDLS and CDR2 YYNGEE. The V and J ends lost 0 bases and 3 bases respectively, with 6 bases between them. The CDR3 covers 13 residues. The sequence derives from a woman aged 60-75 years who had recovered from COVID-19. This chain uses TRBV9 with TRBJ1-2, with no clear D. The specimen sequenced was PBMCs or T cells enriched from blood (not recorded which). The CDR3 DNA reads TGTGCCAGCAGCGTAGCGAGCGACTATGGCTACACCTTC. Protein product: CASSVASDYGYTF.